This T cell receptor (beta chain) was recorded in a study of CD8 T cells in ankylosing spondylitis. This clonotype was seen only a few times. The target antigen is unknown. It was by quantitative 5'-RACE with molecular barcodes that TCR beta libraries were made. TCRdb re-derived calls from the 5' RACE reads in MiXCR, one entry per CDR3 protein. Among around 770,000 distinct CDR3 sequences listed, 15% to 20% were seen once. Study-level points and caveats: One TCR beta motif, made up of eight or nine highly homologous variants, appeared characteristic of ankylosing spondylitis blood. As for the disease-linked clones, they showed a CD8+ phenotype and occurred at relatively low frequencies in peripheral blood. Clones linked to disease were reported to show significant enrichment in matched ankylosing spondylitis synovial fluid.

This receptor was obtained from a male donor with ankylosing spondylitis. The sequenced material came from blood, either unsorted or a sorted T cell fraction (not recorded which).

CDR3 nucleotide sequence: TGTGCCAGCACCACCCTAGCTGGCCCCACAGATACGCAGTATTTT. Its translation is CASTTLAGPTDTQYF. This chain links TRBV12-3 or TRBV12-4 with TRBJ2-3, with a tentative D call TRBD2 (5 bases). Trimming cost V 7 bases and J 2 bases, with 16 bases left between them. CDR3 length: 15 residues.